In its sample, the clone carrying this TCR beta chain was seen a few times. Its antigen is still unknown. The data stem from a study of response to subunit inactivated influenza vaccine. Study-level results: With each seasonal influenza vaccination, the authors suggested, few new T cells are recruited.

V lost 0 bases, J lost 4 bases, and 13 bases lay in between. The CDR3 spans 15 residues. Germline V lookup: CDR1 SGHDN, CDR2 FVKESK. A single record per CDR3 protein comes from TCRdb applying MiXCR to the RT-PCR reads. The sample includes about 190,000 distinct CDR3 sequences, approximately 15% of them seen just once. The input for sequencing was CD8+ T cells sorted from PBMCs, taken 5 days after vaccination. The chain links TRBV14 to TRBJ2-7; possibly TRBD1 for D (6 bases). This TCR was sampled from a man between 50 and 59 years old who received an inactivated influenza vaccine. CDR3 sequence: CASSQDSNRAYEQYF. The CDR3 coding sequence is TGTGCCAGCAGCCAAGATAGCAACAGGGCTTACGAGCAGTACTTC.